Below are 15 T cell receptor beta chains sequenced from a single sample in a study of post-analysis software for immune sequencing data. General study points: TRBV5-6, TRBV5-1 and TRBV20-1 belonged to a set of about five TRBV segments that were more frequent in patients than controls.

Their recognized antigens are unknown. The TCR beta cDNA libraries contained unique molecular identifiers. TCRdb itself ran the PCR reads through MiXCR, one entry per CDR3 protein. The profile shows under 200,000 distinct CDR3 sequences, 29% of them singletons. Sequenced: blood. The receptors were gathered from a girl aged 2 to 17 with multiple sclerosis.

This clonotype has more than one count but fewer than ten. V and J are TRBV18 and TRBJ1-2; 7 bases are a match to TRBD1. Per germline, CDR1 KGHSH and CDR2 LQKENI. The CDR3 has 15 residues. Losses at the gene ends were 2 bases for V and 4 bases for J; bases not matched to a gene: 7. The CDR3 loop is CASSPSMTGSYGYTF. The CDR3 region has the DNA TGTGCCAGCTCACCATCAATGACAGGGAGCTATGGCTACACCTTC. Full variable domain (rest looked up from reference TRBV18 and TRBJ1-2): NAGVMQNPRHLVRRRGQEARLRCSPMKGHSHVYWYRQLPEEGLKFMVYLQKENIIDESGMPKERFSAEFPKEGPSILRIQQVVRGDSAAYFCASSPSMTGSYGYTFGSGTRLTVV.

This clonotype was found many times. The chain uses TRBV7-2 and TRBJ2-3; D is undetermined. Germline loops: CDR1 SGHTA, CDR2 FQGNSA. V was trimmed by 1 base and J by 10 bases, leaving 15 bases between them. This CDR3 region has 14 residues. CDR3 nucleotide sequence: TGTGCCAGCAGCTTAGGCCAAAACTTCGGCGCGCAGTATTTT. It encodes CASSLGQNFGAQYF.

This clonotype has ten or more counts. The V gene is TRBV4-1, the J gene TRBJ2-3, with D perhaps matching TRBD2 (6 bases). The CDR3 spans 17 residues. Germline V gene data show CDR1 as MGHRA and CDR2 as YSYEKL. V shed 1 base and J shed 5 bases, with 19 bases lying between them. DNA for the CDR3: TGCGCCAGCAGCCAAGGACTAGATAGGGTGAACCGAGATACGCAGTATTTT. Its protein is CASSQGLDRVNRDTQYF.

The table lists this clonotype with many counts. The chain uses TRBV11-1 and TRBJ2-1; TRBD2 agrees at 11 bases. The germline V gene encodes CDR1 SGHAT and CDR2 FQDESV (reference sequence). CDR3 length: 15 residues. The ends lost 2 bases at V and 4 bases at J; junction bases unmatched: 1. CDR3 amino acids: CASSLPSGRYNEQFF. DNA of the CDR3: TGTGCCAGCAGCTTACCTAGCGGGAGGTACAATGAGCAGTTCTTC.

This clonotype appeared many times. The chain joins TRBV12-3 or TRBV12-4 to TRBJ2-7, with TRBD1 matching over 9 bases. With V trimmed by 6 bases and J by 5 bases, 8 bases remained unmatched. The CDR3 covers 14 residues. The CDR3 sequence: CASSFGQGLHEQYF. The CDR3 DNA is TGTGCCAGCAGCTTCGGACAGGGGTTGCACGAGCAGTACTTC.

The table lists this clonotype with a few counts. The gene calls are TRBV28 and TRBJ2-2; D may be TRBD1 (6 bases). Germline V CDR1 and CDR2: MDHEN, SYDVKM. This CDR3 is 15 amino acids long. V was clipped by 6 bases and J by 2 bases, with 13 bases between them. CDR3 residues: CASSSGQTNTGELFF. CDR3 in DNA: TGTGCCAGCAGCTCCGGACAGACTAACACCGGGGAGCTGTTTTTT.

The chain uses TRBV7-2 and TRBJ2-7; 7 nucleotides align to TRBD2. Germline V gives CDR1 SGHTA, CDR2 FQGNSA. This CDR3 spans 13 amino acids. The V and J ends lost 1 base and 11 bases, in that order; junction bases with no gene match: 8. Here the CDR3 DNA reads TGTGCCAGCAGCTTAGGGGGAGGGCAGGTGGAGTACTTC. Translating it yields CASSLGGGQVEYF. Filled out from reference TRBV7-2 and TRBJ2-7, the complete variable domain reads GAGVSQSPSNKVTEKGKDVELRCDPISGHTALYWYRQSLGQGLEFLIYFQGNSAPDKSGLPSDRFSAERTGGSVSTLTIQRTQQEDSAVYLCASSLGGGQVEYFGPGTRLTVT.

The chain links TRBV7-2 to TRBJ1-2; D not certain. The V and J ends lost 5 bases and 4 bases respectively, with 17 bases between them. Germline CDR1 is SGHTA and CDR2 is FQGNSA. The CDR3 is made up of 15 amino acids. CDR3 DNA sequence: TGTGCCAGCAGCCAAGCCATCGGAAACCGCTATGGCTACACCTTC. It yields the protein CASSQAIGNRYGYTF.

This clonotype appeared a few times. The chain links TRBV29-1 to TRBJ1-4, with D hard to call. Germline CDR1 SQVTM, CDR2 ANQGSEA. The V and J ends lost 4 bases and 4 bases respectively, with 13 bases between them. There are 14 residues in the CDR3. The CDR3: CSVAQALGNEKLFF. The CDR3 DNA sequence: TGCAGCGTTGCCCAGGCGCTGGGTAATGAAAAACTGTTTTTT.

As to this clonotype: Given a much more abundant clone one base away, this may be a read error. V usage is TRBV28 and J usage is TRBJ2-5, with a tentative D call TRBD1 (6 bases). The end of the DNA is better explained by TRBJ2-7, so the J call may be wrong. This CDR3 is built from 14 residues. CDR1 and CDR2 from the germline V gene are MDHEN and SYDVKM. This CDR3 reads CAGSLLNRVYEQYF. For the CDR3, the DNA is TGTGCCGGCAGTCTATTAAACAGGGTCTACGAGCAGTACTTC.

This clonotype has ten or more counts. This rearrangement joins TRBV4-1 to TRBJ2-1; 12 nucleotides match TRBD2. Per the germline V gene, CDR1 is MGHRA and CDR2 is YSYEKL. V dropped 0 bases and J dropped 2; count of bases not matched to a gene: 8. The CDR3 sequence is 19 residues long. The CDR3 region is CASSQETSGGLIPYNEQFF. CDR3 sequence (DNA): TGCGCCAGCAGCCAAGAGACTAGCGGGGGCCTAATCCCCTACAATGAGCAGTTCTTC.

This clonotype occurred a few times. The V gene is TRBV6-6, the J gene TRBJ1-1, with a possible D match to TRBD1 (6 bases). This CDR3 has 14 amino acids. Deletions cut 5 bases from V and 3 bases from J, with 13 bases between. In germline, CDR1 is MNHNY, CDR2 SVGAGI (reference sequence). Here the CDR3 reads CASSIGGADTEAFF. The CDR3 DNA is TGTGCCAGCAGTATTGGGGGGGCGGACACTGAAGCTTTCTTT.

This clonotype was picked up a small number of times. The chain combines TRBV5-1 with TRBJ1-1; D possibly corresponds to TRBD1 (5 bases). Trimming took 0 bases from V and 8 from J, leaving 11 bases between them. Germline V gives CDR1 SGHRS, CDR2 YFSETQ. CDR3 length equals 13 residues. For the CDR3, the DNA is TGCGCCAGCAGCTTGGGGGACCGCCCAGAAGCTTTCTTT. Its protein product is CASSLGDRPEAFF.

Concerning this clonotype: Its ends do not fully match the called genes, so a read error is possible. Written as DNA, the CDR3 is TGTGCCAGCAGTTCCCCCCCGGGGGGGCTGTTTTTT. This translates into CASSSPPGGLFF. The chain recombines TRBV28 with TRBJ2-2; the match to TRBD2 covers 7 bases. The length of the CDR3 is 12 residues. Germline V lookup: CDR1 MDHEN, CDR2 SYDVKM.

This clonotype has just a few counts. This chain connects TRBV29-1 to TRBJ2-7; weak D call: TRBD1 (5 bases). Germline CDR1 SQVTM, CDR2 ANQGSEA. V dropped 5 bases and J dropped 4 bases, with 18 bases sitting between them. The CDR3 length is 14 residues. CDR3 residues: CSVPVRGENYEQYF. The CDR3, as DNA: TGCAGCGTTCCGGTAAGGGGTGAGAATTACGAGCAGTACTTC.